Listed below are T cell receptor beta chains from one sample, sequenced in a study of T-cell memory formation after mild COVID-19. Via MiXCR, TCRdb re-called the 5' RACE reads, giving one row per CDR3 protein. This table has 400,000 or so distinct CDR3 sequences, 20% appearing once. The sample consisted of PBMCs or a T cell subset sorted from them (not recorded which). The receptor set was obtained from an adult woman who had mild COVID-19 (a few samples of this study predate the infection). Cell type and time point are not known. Each CDR3 is given with its conserved first and last residue. Fields, in order: V gene, J gene, D gene, clone size, CDR3 length, CDR3 DNA, CDR3 protein. A D gene is named only where the DNA matches it firmly. Clone sizes are given selectively: once, few, many, or a class where the clone is expanded.

>TRBV7-2|TRBJ1-2|-|once|14
TGTGCCAGAAGCCATCCGGCGAAGGACTATGGCTACACCTTC
CARSHPAKDYGYTF
>TRBV5-1|TRBJ2-7|TRBD2|-|17
TGCGCCAGCAGCTTCCTCGGGACTAGCGGGAGGAACTACGAGCAGTACTTC
CASSFLGTSGRNYEQYF
>TRBV5-1|TRBJ2-7|-|many|14
TGCGCCAGCAGCTTGGGTGGGGGAATCTACGAGCAGTACTTC
CASSLGGGIYEQYF
>TRBV3-1|TRBJ2-1|TRBD2|few|17
TGTGCCAGCTACGGACTAGCCAAACCCCTGGGATACAATGAGCAGTTCTTC
CASYGLAKPLGYNEQFF
>TRBV3-1|TRBJ1-2|-|few|16
TGTGCCAGCAGGGGGCTTCGAGGGACGGCGAACTATGGCTACACCTTC
CASRGLRGTANYGYTF
>TRBV27|TRBJ2-1|TRBD2|few|18
TGTGCCAGCAGTTGGGCGATCCCTAGCGGGGGGGCCTTTAATGAGCAGTTCTTC
CASSWAIPSGGAFNEQFF
>TRBV7-9|TRBJ1-1|TRBD1|many|16
TGTGCCAGCAGCTACATTCCCGGACAGGGGAGAACTGAAGCTTTCTTT
CASSYIPGQGRTEAFF
>TRBV11-1|TRBJ2-7|TRBD2|few|17
TGTGCCAGCAGCTTAGCCAGGCCTAGCGGGGACTCCTACGAGCAGTACTTC
CASSLARPSGDSYEQYF
>TRBV4-2|TRBJ2-2|-|-|15
TGTGCCAGCAGCCAAGAGCAGCTGAACACCGGGGAGCTGTTTTTT
CASSQEQLNTGELFF
>TRBV2|TRBJ2-7|-|-|13
TGTGCCACCACTCCGACAGGTGGCTACGAGCAGTACTTC
CATTPTGGYEQYF
>TRBV19|TRBJ2-5|TRBD1|few|14
TGTGCCAGTAGTAGGACAGGGACTTCGGAGACCCAGTACTTC
CASSRTGTSETQYF
>TRBV29-1|TRBJ2-2|-|-|13
TGCAGCGTTGAACCAGCGAATACCGGGGAGCTGTTTTTT
CSVEPANTGELFF
>TRBV12-3/TRBV12-4|TRBJ1-1|TRBD1|few|14
TGTGCCAGCAGTGGAGGGGGCCAGAACACTGAAGCTTTCTTT
CASSGGGQNTEAFF
>TRBV5-1|TRBJ2-7|-|-|15
TGCGCCAGCAGCTTGGTCCAGTCGCTCTCCTACGAGCAGTACTTC
CASSLVQSLSYEQYF
>TRBV7-2|TRBJ1-4|-|-|15
TGTGCCAGCAGCTTAGGAGGGGTCAGCAATGAAAAACTGTTTTTT
CASSLGGVSNEKLFF
>TRBV12-3/TRBV12-4|TRBJ2-1|TRBD1|-|17
TGTGCCAGCAGCCTTCCGGGGACAGGGTGGAAGTACAATGAGCAGTTCTTC
CASSLPGTGWKYNEQFF
>TRBV6-6|TRBJ1-2|-|-|15
TGTGCCAGCAGTCTCACTTTGGGAGCTAACTATGGCTACACCTTC
CASSLTLGANYGYTF
>TRBV30|TRBJ1-1|-|few|13
TGTGCCTGGGTTATGTATATGAACACTGAAGCTTTCTTT
CAWVMYMNTEAFF
>TRBV29-1|TRBJ1-5|-|many|13
TGCAGCGTGGGGGGGGGCCGAGATCAGCCCCAGCATTTT
CSVGGGRDQPQHF
>TRBV5-1|TRBJ2-7|TRBD2|-|14
TGCGCCAGCAGCTCCGGGACTAGCGCCTACGAGCAGTACTTC
CASSSGTSAYEQYF
>TRBV4-3|TRBJ2-1|TRBD2|few|11
TGCGCCAGCAGCCAAGGGACTAGCGTCTTCTTC
CASSQGTSVFF
>TRBV20-1|TRBJ2-5|-|few|15
TGCAGTGCTAGAGTCGCGGGGAGTAGGCAAGAGACCCAGTACTTC
CSARVAGSRQETQYF
>TRBV7-9|TRBJ2-1|-|few|15
TGTGCCAGCGTTACAGACTGGGCTAACTACAATGAGCAGTTCTTC
CASVTDWANYNEQFF
>TRBV6-6|TRBJ2-7|-|-|14
TGTGCCAGCACCCAGGCAGGGACTGGCTACGAGCAGTACTTC
CASTQAGTGYEQYF
>TRBV29-1|TRBJ2-2|-|few|13
TGCAGCGTTGAACCAGGGAATACCGGGGAGCTGTTTTTT
CSVEPGNTGELFF
>TRBV5-5|TRBJ1-5|-|-|14
TGTGCCAGCAGCTTGAGCTATAGCAATCAGCCCCAGCATTTT
CASSLSYSNQPQHF
>TRBV11-2|TRBJ2-4|-|-|12
TGTGCCAGCAGCTCTACGGGGAACATTCAGTACTTC
CASSSTGNIQYF
>TRBV14|TRBJ2-1|-|few|17
TGTGCCAGCAGCCAAGGGCAGCGGGTTCGCTCCTACAATGAGCAGTTCTTC
CASSQGQRVRSYNEQFF
>TRBV7-9|TRBJ2-3|-|-|21
TGTGCCAGCAGCTCCACCCCTGGTGGGGGCCCTAAAAGCCTTAGCACAGATACGCAGTATTTT
CASSSTPGGGPKSLSTDTQYF
>TRBV7-2|TRBJ1-1|-|few|14
TGTGCCAGCAGCCTCCCAGACAGATACACTGAAGCTTTCTTT
CASSLPDRYTEAFF
>TRBV6-5|TRBJ2-7|-|-|15
TGTGCCAGCAGTTATCTGGTGCCTGGAGCCTACGAGCAGTACTTC
CASSYLVPGAYEQYF
>TRBV6-5|TRBJ2-3|TRBD2|few|16
TGTGCCAGCAGTTACTTGGGAGGGTCTGGCACAGATACGCAGTATTTT
CASSYLGGSGTDTQYF
>TRBV20-1|TRBJ2-2|TRBD2|many|16
TGCAGTGCTAGAGATTCGACTAGCGGGGATTCCGGGGAGCTGTTTTTT
CSARDSTSGDSGELFF
>TRBV20-1|TRBJ2-4|TRBD2|few|16
TGCAGTGCAACGGGACTAGCGGGGGAAGCCAAAAACATTCAGTACTTC
CSATGLAGEAKNIQYF
>TRBV12-3/TRBV12-4|TRBJ2-3|-|few|17
TGTGCCAGCAGTTTACTAGAGAGCGGGCTCCTCACAGATACGCAGTATTTT
CASSLLESGLLTDTQYF
>TRBV6-5|TRBJ1-1|-|-|13
TGTGCCACCTACGTAGGGAGCGGCACTGAAGCTTTCTTT
CATYVGSGTEAFF
>TRBV7-9|TRBJ2-7|-|-|14
TGTGCCAGCAGCCGACCGGGACACCTCTACGAGCAGTACTTC
CASSRPGHLYEQYF
>TRBV20-1|TRBJ2-1|-|few|14
TGCAGTGCTACTCTCGGGGCGGGTTACAATGAGCAGTTCTTC
CSATLGAGYNEQFF
>TRBV3-1|TRBJ2-7|TRBD1|few|15
TGTGCCAGCAGCCAAATTCCGGGACAGCTCTACGAGCAGTACTTC
CASSQIPGQLYEQYF
>TRBV12-3/TRBV12-4|TRBJ1-1|TRBD1|-|14
TGTGCCAGCAGTCTCCGAGCAGGGGGTGATCAAGCTTTCTTT
CASSLRAGGDQAFF
>TRBV4-2|TRBJ2-1|-|few|13
TGTGCCAGCAGCCCGGCTACCTACAATGAGCAGTTCTTC
CASSPATYNEQFF
>TRBV29-1|TRBJ2-3|-|few|14
TGCAGCGTCGACGGGCTACGAGGGACAGATACGCAGTATTTT
CSVDGLRGTDTQYF
>TRBV7-9|TRBJ1-2|TRBD1|few|16
TGTGCCAGCAGCCCCCGGACAGGGTCCCTAAACTATGGCTACACCTTC
CASSPRTGSLNYGYTF
>TRBV20-1|TRBJ1-1|-|-|13
TGCAGTGCTAGAGCGGATGTGAACACTGAAGCTTTCTTT
CSARADVNTEAFF
>TRBV4-1|TRBJ1-5|TRBD1|-|14
TGCGCCAGCAGCCAACAGGGGGCACGGAAGCCCCAGCATTTT
CASSQQGARKPQHF
>TRBV7-9|TRBJ2-1|TRBD2|few|23
TGTGCCAGCAGCTTTCCCGAAGGCCCCGGGACTAGCGTAACCACCAGCTCCTACAATGAGCAGTTCTTC
CASSFPEGPGTSVTTSSYNEQFF
>TRBV29-1|TRBJ2-3|-|many|13
TGCAGCGTTGCAGGGGCCAACACAGATACGCAGTATTTT
CSVAGANTDTQYF